The 14 T cell receptor beta chains listed next were all sequenced from one sample in a study of CD8 T cells in Susac syndrome. RNA, at about 0.45 to 1 ug, was reverse transcribed with random hexamers. TCRdb itself ran the immunoSEQ multiplex PCR reads through MiXCR, one entry per CDR3 protein. This table holds approximately 130,000 distinct CDR3 sequences, around 91% found once. The sequencing input was CD8+ T cells from PBMCs. The receptors originated from a human donor with multiple sclerosis.

The chain joins TRBV19 to TRBJ1-2, with D tentatively TRBD1 (5 bases). The CDR3 contains 13 residues. Trimming took off 5 bases at V and 3 bases at J, with 10 bases between the two ends. The germline CDR1 and CDR2 sequences are LNHDA and SQIVND (reference sequence). This CDR3 reads CASSLGTDYGYTF. CDR3 bases: TGTGCCAGTAGTCTCGGGACGGACTATGGCTACACCTTC.

The V gene is TRBV2, the J gene TRBJ1-5; 7 bases line up with TRBD1. The CDR3 runs 13 residues. The junction had 3 bases not matched to a gene; V was cut back by 8 bases and J by 2 bases. Germline CDR1 and CDR2: SNHLY and FYNNEI. CDR3 residues: CASGDRGNQPQHF. CDR3 sequence (DNA): TGTGCCAGCGGCGACAGGGGCAATCAGCCCCAGCATTTT. The full variable domain, rest sourced from reference TRBV2 and TRBJ1-5, is EPEVTQTPSHQVTQMGQEVILRCVPISNHLYFYWYRQILGQKVEFLVSFYNNEISEKSEIFDDQFSVERPDGSNFTLKIRSTKLEDSAMYFCASGDRGNQPQHFGDGTRLSIL.

This chain joins TRBV6-1 and TRBJ2-7; 7 positions agree with TRBD2. CDR3 size: 16 residues. Trimming at V came to 6 bases and at J to 2 bases, leaving 13 bases not matched to a gene. Germline CDR1 and CDR2: MNHNS and SASEGT. The CDR3 region is CASSTPGGTNAYEQYF. As DNA, the CDR3 is TGTGCCAGCAGCACCCCCGGGGGGACTAACGCCTACGAGCAGTACTTC.

This clonotype was seen once. One junction end does not reproduce the germline sequence, and a read error may be involved. The chain carries TRBV30 and TRBJ1-1, with D possibly being TRBD1 (5 bases). From germline, CDR1 is GTSNPN and CDR2 SVGIG (reference sequence). This CDR3 is 12 amino acids long. CDR3: CAWRQEGTEVFF. CDR3 DNA: TGTGCCTGGAGGCAGGAGGGGACTGAAGTTTTCTTT.

This chain uses TRBV7-2 with TRBJ2-1, with 10 bases matching TRBD2. Germline-derived CDR1 and CDR2 are SGHTA and FQGNSA. The CDR3 runs 17 residues. V lost 1 base, J lost 7 bases, and 10 bases stayed unmatched. This CDR3 is CASSLVAPSGRQNEQFF. CDR3 nucleotide sequence: TGTGCCAGCAGCTTAGTCGCCCCTAGCGGGAGACAGAATGAGCAGTTCTTC.

The chain uses TRBV6-2 or TRBV6-3 and TRBJ2-1, with 10 nucleotides matching TRBD2. The V and J ends lost 4 bases and 4 bases, in that order; junction bases with no gene match: 4. The CDR3 totals 15 residues. CDR1 and CDR2 from the germline V gene are MNHEY and SVGEGT. The CDR3 region is CASSFSGGIYNEQFF. CDR3 in DNA: TGTGCCAGCAGTTTTAGCGGGGGGATTTACAATGAGCAGTTCTTC.

The CDR3 sequence is CASRFLPNNQPQHF. The CDR3 region has the DNA TGTGCCAGCAGGTTCCTGCCGAACAATCAGCCCCAGCATTTT. The chain links TRBV28 to TRBJ1-5; D is ambiguous. The CDR3 totals 14 residues. The germline V gene encodes CDR1 MDHEN and CDR2 SYDVKM. V lost 6 bases to trimming and J lost 3 bases, with 12 bases between them. Supplemented by reference TRBV28 and TRBJ1-5, the full variable domain reads DVKVTQSSRYLVKRTGEKVFLECVQDMDHENMFWYRQDPGLGLRLIYFSYDVKMKEKGDIPEGYSVSREKKERFSLILESASTNQTSMYLCASRFLPNNQPQHFGDGTRLSIL.

The chain uses TRBV18 and TRBJ2-7; a weak D match, TRBD1 (5 bases). The germline gives CDR1 KGHSH, CDR2 LQKENI. V was trimmed by 2 bases and J by 9 bases, leaving 17 bases between them. This CDR3 contains 14 residues. The CDR3 bases are TGTGCCAGCTCACCAGGGGCCAGGGCCCCGGGGCAGTACTTC. It translates to CASSPGARAPGQYF.

This sequence joins TRBV29-1 and TRBJ1-1, with D hard to call. Trimming took off 3 bases at V and 3 bases at J, with 5 bases between the two ends. CDR1 and CDR2 (germline): SQVTM, ANQGSEA. The CDR3 extends over 11 amino acids. The CDR3 here is CSVEGHTEAFF. CDR3 coding DNA: TGCAGCGTTGAGGGTCACACTGAAGCTTTCTTT.

The chain carries TRBV28 and TRBJ2-7; D is undetermined. Germline V CDR1 and CDR2: MDHEN, SYDVKM. This CDR3 contains 13 residues. Trimming left V 1 base short and J 7 bases short, with 11 bases between. The CDR3: CASSLSSRWEQYF. The CDR3 DNA reads as TGTGCCAGCAGTTTATCGAGTAGGTGGGAGCAGTACTTC.

The chain joins TRBV20-1 to TRBJ1-2, with 8 nucleotides matching TRBD1. V trimming: 1 base; J trimming: 4 bases; junction bases outside the gene matches: 5. This CDR3 spans 14 amino acids. Germline CDR1 DFQATT, CDR2 SNEGSKA (reference sequence). The CDR3 reads CSARVIDRGYGYTF. CDR3 DNA: TGCAGTGCTAGAGTTATCGACAGGGGCTATGGCTACACCTTC.

This CDR3 reads CASSLARGPTDTQYF. The CDR3 DNA is TGTGCCAGCAGCTTAGCCAGGGGGCCGACAGATACGCAGTATTTT. The rearrangement uses TRBV7-9 and TRBJ2-3, with 8 positions matching TRBD1. The CDR3 is made up of 15 amino acids. V lost 0 bases, J lost 3 bases, and 2 bases stayed unmatched. Looked up from germline, CDR1 is SEHNR and CDR2 is FQNEAQ (reference sequence).

The genes are TRBV5-1 and TRBJ2-4, with TRBD1 identical over 8 bases. Per germline, CDR1 SGHRS and CDR2 YFSETQ. The CDR3 length is 14 residues. The junction had 8 bases not matched to a gene; V was cut back by 3 bases and J by 9 bases. CDR3 in DNA: TGCGCCAGCAGCTCTGGACAGGGAAGGAGCATTCAGTACTTC. Protein product: CASSSGQGRSIQYF.

The J gene is TRBJ2-5, the V gene TRBV2; 8 positions match TRBD2. J gave up 3 bases and V 11 bases, and 5 bases lay outside the gene matches. CDR3 length: 12 residues. The germline CDR1 and CDR2 sequences are SNHLY and FYNNEI. CDR3 bases: TGTGCCGGGGGACTAGGAGAAGAGACCCAGTACTTC. Protein sequence: CAGGLGEETQYF.